The 20 T cell receptor beta chains below all came from one sample that was sequenced in a study of response to subunit inactivated influenza vaccine. A single record per CDR3 protein comes from TCRdb applying MiXCR to the RT-PCR reads. This table has more than 700,000 distinct CDR3 sequences, around 20% appearing once. The sequences come from PBMCs from blood, collected 5 to 6 days after vaccination. The source of these receptors is a man aged 50 to 60 who received an inactivated influenza vaccine.

This clonotype has a handful of counts. V gene TRBV4-1 combines with J gene TRBJ2-2, with 14 bases that match TRBD2. Trimming removed 4 bases from V and 5 bases from J; junction bases left unmatched: 9. This CDR3 is 18 amino acids long. Germline V gene sequence: CDR1 MGHRA, CDR2 YSYEKL. This CDR3 is CASSPAGLAGVGTGELFF. For the CDR3, the DNA is TGCGCCAGCAGCCCAGCGGGACTAGCGGGAGTAGGAACCGGGGAGCTGTTTTTT.

This clonotype was counted a few times. The chain carries TRBV3-1 and TRBJ1-1, with 11 bases fitting TRBD1. The germline V gene has CDR1 LGHDT and CDR2 YNNKEL (reference sequence). V lost 8 bases and J lost 4; bases outside the gene matches: 6. The CDR3 loop spans 14 amino acids. The CDR3, as DNA: TGTGCCAGCCGGGGGACAGGGGGGAGCACTGAAGCTTTCTTT. This codes for CASRGTGGSTEAFF.

This clonotype was picked up one time. This chain connects TRBV6-2 or TRBV6-3 to TRBJ1-5; TRBD1 matches 9 bases. From germline, CDR1 is MNHEY and CDR2 SVGEGT. The V and J ends lost 6 bases and 5 bases, in that order; junction bases with no gene match: 8. This CDR3 contains 15 residues. CDR3 protein: CASRLDRGKYQPQHF. CDR3 sequence (DNA): TGTGCCAGCAGACTAGACAGGGGGAAATATCAGCCCCAGCATTTT.

This clonotype was observed a handful of times. This rearrangement joins TRBV5-1 to TRBJ2-2; D uncertain. The germline gives CDR1 SGHRS, CDR2 YFSETQ. The V end was cut by 3 bases, the J end by 4 bases, with 10 bases between. The CDR3 extends over 14 amino acids. The CDR3 bases are TGCGCCAGCAGCTCGACAAGTCGCACCGGGGAGCTGTTTTTT. Translated, it gives CASSSTSRTGELFF.

CDR3 sequence (DNA): TGCAGTGCTAGAGGCCCCATTGGTTCCCTTTACGAGCAGTACTTC. Its protein product is CSARGPIGSLYEQYF. The chain couples TRBV20-1 to TRBJ2-7; D is ambiguous. The CDR3 is 15 amino acids. Germline CDR1 is DFQATT and CDR2 is SNEGSKA (reference sequence). The ends were cut back, 1 base at V and 4 bases at J, with 17 bases in the middle.

CDR3 protein: CASSLALRWGQGDNEQFF. For the CDR3, the DNA is TGTGCCAGCAGCTTAGCCCTGAGGTGGGGACAGGGGGATAATGAGCAGTTCTTC. This rearrangement joins TRBV7-2 to TRBJ2-1; 11 bases map to TRBD1. The CDR3 spans 18 residues. Per germline, CDR1 SGHTA and CDR2 FQGNSA. V shed 0 bases and J 7 bases; nucleotides not matched to a gene: 11.

In this sample, this clonotype turned up a few times. This chain connects TRBV6-4 to TRBJ2-3; 8 bases are a match to TRBD2. V shed 4 bases, J shed 7 bases, and the junction held 10 bases outside the gene matches. This CDR3 region has 15 residues. Germline CDR1 reads MRHNA; CDR2 reads SNTAGT. The CDR3 sequence is CASSVESGSLNTQYF. DNA for the CDR3: TGTGCCAGCAGTGTAGAAAGCGGGAGTCTAAATACGCAGTATTTT.

The chain employs TRBV25-1 and TRBJ2-2; TRBD1 is a possible D gene (5 bases). V was trimmed by 8 bases and J by 0 bases, leaving 13 bases between them. The CDR3 runs to 15 residues. Germline CDR1 reads MGHDK; CDR2 reads SYGVNS. CDR3 DNA sequence: TGTGCCAGCGGGCAAGGGGTCGCGAACACCGGGGAGCTGTTTTTT. Amino acids: CASGQGVANTGELFF.

V is TRBV20-1 and J is TRBJ2-4; the D gene is possibly TRBD2 (5 bases). The V end was cut by 3 bases, the J end by 6 bases, with 9 bases between. The CDR3 runs 12 residues. Looked up from germline, CDR1 is DFQATT and CDR2 is SNEGSKA (reference sequence). CDR3 region: CSARGGGNIQYF. DNA for the CDR3: TGCAGTGCTAGGGGCGGAGGAAACATTCAGTACTTC.

This clonotype was detected ten times or more. The rearrangement uses TRBV20-1 and TRBJ2-1, with D unresolved. Looked up from germline, CDR1 is DFQATT and CDR2 is SNEGSKA (reference sequence). V was trimmed by 0 bases and J by 3 bases, leaving 9 bases between them. This CDR3 has 14 residues. In nucleotides, the CDR3 is TGCAGTGCTAGAGATCGTTATAGCTACAATGAGCAGTTCTTC. Amino acid sequence: CSARDRYSYNEQFF.

This clonotype has more than one count but fewer than ten. The chain carries TRBV2 and TRBJ2-2; 7 nucleotides line up with TRBD1. Germline values: CDR1 SNHLY, CDR2 FYNNEI. There are 13 residues in the CDR3. This chain's CDR3 is CASGDSNTGELFF. For the CDR3, the DNA is TGTGCTAGTGGGGACAGTAACACCGGGGAGCTGTTTTTT. Filled out from reference TRBV2 and TRBJ2-2, the complete variable domain reads EPEVTQTPSHQVTQMGQEVILRCVPISNHLYFYWYRQILGQKVEFLVSFYNNEISEKSEIFDDQFSVERPDGSNFTLKIRSTKLEDSAMYFCASGDSNTGELFFGEGSRLTVL.

This chain connects TRBV27 to TRBJ1-1; TRBD1 matches 7 bases. The germline V gene has CDR1 MNHEY and CDR2 SMNVEV (reference sequence). The CDR3 runs to 14 residues. J gave up 11 bases and V 2 bases, and 11 bases lay outside the gene matches. The CDR3 sequence is CASSLQGGAGLAFF. CDR3 DNA sequence: TGTGCCAGCAGTTTACAAGGGGGCGCAGGGTTGGCTTTCTTT.

The chain joins TRBV25-1 to TRBJ2-5; possible D gene TRBD1, 5 bases. Germline V gives CDR1 MGHDK, CDR2 SYGVNS. This CDR3 is 11 amino acids long. The germline V and J ends were trimmed by 7 bases and 4 bases, with 7 bases remaining between them. The CDR3 reads CASKGVETQYF. DNA of the CDR3: TGTGCCAGCAAAGGGGTAGAGACCCAGTACTTC.

This clonotype has a handful of counts. The chain has TRBV10-3 and TRBJ2-1, with 9 bases that match TRBD1. J was trimmed by 7 bases and V by 10 bases; bases with no gene match: 5. CDR3 length equals 12 residues. Germline V lookup: CDR1 ENHRY, CDR2 SYGVKD. CDR3 region: CARGDRANEQFF. In nucleotides, the CDR3 is TGTGCCAGGGGGGACAGGGCAAATGAGCAGTTCTTC.

The sample holds a few counts of this clonotype. The chain uses TRBV20-1 and TRBJ2-7, with D possibly being TRBD2 (6 bases). V dropped 5 bases and J dropped 2 bases, with 10 bases sitting between them. The CDR3 length is 12 residues. The germline V gene encodes CDR1 DFQATT and CDR2 SNEGSKA (reference sequence). CDR3 loop: CSARPGAYEQYF. CDR3 sequence (DNA): TGCAGTGCTCGCCCGGGGGCCTACGAGCAGTACTTC.

This clonotype was observed at least ten times. The genes are TRBV20-1 and TRBJ2-1, with 11 bases that match TRBD1. The CDR3 has 15 amino acids. Germline CDR1 reads DFQATT; CDR2 reads SNEGSKA (reference sequence). J was trimmed by 7 bases and V by 6 bases; bases with no gene match: 11. In nucleotides, the CDR3 is TGCAGTGCCCTGGGACAGGGGGGCTTCAAGAATGAGCAGTTCTTC. It codes for CSALGQGGFKNEQFF.

V usage is TRBV29-1 and J usage is TRBJ1-2, with unresolved D. Per germline, CDR1 SQVTM and CDR2 ANQGSEA. Trimming shortened V by 6 bases and J by 3 bases, and 17 bases separated the two germline ends. The CDR3 runs 14 residues. CDR3 residues: CSVPGSPVDYGYTF. The CDR3 DNA reads as TGCAGCGTCCCGGGGAGCCCGGTGGACTATGGCTACACCTTC. Full variable domain (rest looked up from reference TRBV29-1 and TRBJ1-2): SAVISQKPSRDICQRGTSLTIQCQVDSQVTMMFWYRQQPGQSLTLIATANQGSEATYESGFVIDKFPISRPNLTFSTLTVSNMSPEDSSIYLCSVPGSPVDYGYTFGSGTRLTVV.

This clonotype was observed a few times. The chain links TRBV6-2 or TRBV6-3 to TRBJ2-7, with unresolved D. Germline V gives CDR1 MNHEY, CDR2 SVGEGT. The CDR3 has 15 residues. Trimming removed 8 bases from V and 4 bases from J, with 21 bases in between. CDR3 sequence: CASGRSGSPLYEQYF. The CDR3 nucleotides are TGTGCCAGCGGCCGCTCGGGTTCTCCCTTATACGAGCAGTACTTC.

The V call is TRBV7-9, the J call TRBJ1-4; possible D gene TRBD1, 5 bases. V dropped 0 bases and J dropped 7 bases, with 15 bases sitting between them. The CDR3 is made up of 16 amino acids. Per germline, CDR1 SEHNR and CDR2 FQNEAQ (reference sequence). The CDR3 loop is CASSLATGTWGEKLFF. CDR3 coding DNA: TGTGCCAGCAGCTTAGCAACGGGGACTTGGGGTGAAAAACTGTTTTTT. Full variable domain (missing parts from reference TRBV7-9 and TRBJ1-4): DTGVSQNPRHKITKRGQNVTFRCDPISEHNRLYWYRQTLGQGPEFLTYFQNEAQLEKSRLLSDRFSAERPKGSFSTLEIQRTEQGDSAMYLCASSLATGTWGEKLFFGSGTQLSVL.

This rearrangement joins TRBV4-2 to TRBJ1-1, with a tentative D call TRBD1 (5 bases). The germline gives CDR1 LGHNA, CDR2 YNFKEQ. Trimming cost V 4 bases and J 1 base, with 10 bases left between them. There are 14 residues in the CDR3. The CDR3 region is CASSPPRGNTEAFF. The CDR3 DNA reads TGTGCCAGCAGCCCACCGAGGGGGAACACTGAAGCTTTCTTT.